This is a list of T cell receptor beta chains from one sample in a study of T-cell reconstitution after alpha-beta-depleted transplantation in children. MiXCR, applied by TCRdb to the PCR reads, yields one record per CDR3 protein. The table shows 250,000 to 350,000 distinct CDR3 sequences, with approximately 20% occurring only once. The starting material was PBMCs, mostly from graft donor cells, obtained 180 days after TCRalphabeta/CD19-depleted stem cell transplant. These receptors originate from a male patient younger than 18 who had a stem cell transplant for acute lymphoblastic leukemia, so the T cells may come from the graft donor. Both conserved end residues are part of each CDR3. Each record gives: D gene, J gene, V gene, CDR3 length, clone size, CDR3 protein, CDR3 DNA. A D gene is named only where the DNA matches it firmly. Rows may omit the clone size; those that give it use once, few, many or a size class.

>.|TRBJ2-7|TRBV5-1|13|.
CASSSGRSYQQYF
TGCGCCAGCAGCTCCGGACGGTCCTACCAGCAGTACTTC
>.|TRBJ2-7|TRBV9|15|few
CASSVGTSWDYEQYF
TGTGCCAGCAGCGTAGGTACTAGCTGGGACTACGAGCAGTACTTC
>.|TRBJ2-5|TRBV5-6|11|.
CASSLKQVQHF
TGTGCCAGCAGCTTGAAACAGGTTCAGCACTTC
>.|TRBJ2-4|TRBV5-1|16|.
CASSWGDSLAKNIQYF
TGCGCCAGCAGCTGGGGGGACAGTCTAGCCAAAAACATTCAGTACTTC
>TRBD1|TRBJ2-2|TRBV12-3/TRBV12-4|15|few
CASRRTGTFTGELFF
TGTGCCAGCAGGCGGACAGGGACCTTCACCGGGGAGCTGTTTTTT
>TRBD2|TRBJ2-4|TRBV20-1|14|few
CSALLGGTKNIQYF
TGCAGTGCTCTCTTGGGGGGGACGAAAAACATTCAGTACTTC
>.|TRBJ1-2|TRBV20-1|12|.
CSARPRPQRLTF
TGCAGTGCTAGACCCCGGCCCCAGCGTCTCACCTTC
>.|TRBJ2-2|TRBV5-1|16|few
CATQRRGRLGTGELFF
TGCGCCACCCAGCGAAGGGGAAGGCTCGGAACCGGGGAGCTGTTTTTT
>.|TRBJ2-7|TRBV5-1|14|.
CASSGQGGIYEQYF
TGCGCCAGCAGCGGGCAGGGGGGAATCTACGAGCAGTACTTC
>.|TRBJ2-7|TRBV29-1|13|few
CSVEPAGSYEQYF
TGCAGCGTTGAGCCAGCCGGCTCCTACGAGCAGTACTTC
>TRBD2|TRBJ2-1|TRBV12-3/TRBV12-4|14|.
CASSRPILAGVQFF
TGTGCCAGCAGCCGGCCTATACTAGCGGGAGTTCAGTTCTTC
>TRBD1|TRBJ1-2|TRBV10-3|15|.
CAISGPGQEDYGYTF
TGTGCCATCAGTGGACCGGGACAGGAGGACTATGGCTACACCTTC
>TRBD2|TRBJ2-1|TRBV18|14|few
CASLTGLAHNEQFF
TGTGCCAGCTTAACTGGACTAGCGCACAATGAGCAGTTCTTC
>.|TRBJ1-6|TRBV6-5|15|.
CASSYEGRHNSPLHF
TGTGCCAGCAGTTATGAGGGACGGCATAATTCACCCCTCCACTTT
>TRBD1|TRBJ2-1|TRBV28|14|.
CASSLQGAQGEQFF
TGTGCCAGCAGTTTACAGGGGGCGCAGGGTGAGCAGTTCTTC
>.|TRBJ2-7|TRBV7-2|14|few
CASSPRGGNYEQYF
TGTGCCAGCAGCCCCCGAGGGGGGAACTACGAGCAGTACTTC
>.|TRBJ1-5|TRBV5-1|15|few
CASSTGGEIGQPQHF
TGCGCCAGCAGCACTGGCGGCGAAATCGGTCAGCCCCAGCATTTT
>.|TRBJ2-7|TRBV29-1|12|many
CSVMWGPYEQYF
TGCAGCGTGATGTGGGGCCCCTACGAGCAGTACTTC
>TRBD2|TRBJ2-7|TRBV7-9|15|few
CASAAGGERFYEQYF
TGTGCCAGCGCTGCCGGGGGGGAGAGGTTCTACGAGCAGTACTTC
>.|TRBJ2-7|TRBV15|13|.
CATSRLARYEQYF
TGTGCCACCAGCAGACTAGCACGATACGAGCAGTACTTC
>.|TRBJ2-7|TRBV27|13|.
CASSLSGRYEQYF
TGTGCCAGCAGTTTATCGGGGCGCTACGAGCAGTACTTC
>.|TRBJ1-2|TRBV12-3/TRBV12-4|12|few
CASTAAYYGYTF
TGTGCCAGCACCGCCGCGTACTATGGCTACACCTTC
>TRBD1|TRBJ2-1|TRBV4-1|15|.
CASSWTGSSGNEQFF
TGCGCCAGCAGCTGGACAGGGAGCTCAGGGAATGAGCAGTTCTTC
>TRBD1|TRBJ2-5|TRBV29-1|16|.
CSVAGPGQGAGETQYF
TGCAGCGTAGCCGGCCCGGGACAGGGAGCGGGAGAGACCCAGTACTTC
>.|TRBJ2-5|TRBV4-1|16|few
CASSQGWRGQGETQYF
TGCGCCAGCAGCCAAGGTTGGAGGGGGCAGGGAGAGACCCAGTACTTC
>.|TRBJ2-1|TRBV7-9|13|.
CASSYPLIDEQFF
TGTGCCAGCAGCTACCCACTAATCGATGAGCAGTTCTTC
>TRBD1|TRBJ2-6|TRBV10-1|16|.
CASSATGGSGANVLTF
TGCGCCAGCAGTGCGACAGGGGGCTCTGGGGCCAACGTCCTGACTTTC
>.|TRBJ1-2|TRBV7-9|13|many
CASSLGGGYGYTF
TGTGCCAGCAGCTTAGGTGGGGGCTATGGCTACACCTTC
>TRBD2|TRBJ2-5|TRBV12-3/TRBV12-4|14|.
CASRQRRGEETQYF
TGTGCCAGCAGGCAACGGCGGGGGGAAGAGACCCAGTACTTC
>TRBD2|TRBJ2-3|TRBV5-4|13|.
CASSFWGGDTQYF
TGTGCCAGCAGCTTCTGGGGGGGAGATACGCAGTATTTT
>.|TRBJ2-2|TRBV5-1|13|.
CASSLAVAGELFF
TGCGCCAGCAGCTTGGCGGTGGCCGGGGAGCTGTTTTTT
>.|TRBJ2-1|TRBV7-9|15|few
CASSLGSLLGGEQFF
TGTGCCAGCAGCTTGGGGAGCTTACTGGGGGGTGAGCAGTTCTTC
>.|TRBJ1-2|TRBV20-1|16|.
CSARAPWAWPNYGYTF
TGCAGTGCTAGAGCTCCTTGGGCCTGGCCCAACTATGGCTACACCTTC
>.|TRBJ2-2|TRBV5-6|17|.
CASSGPGRSGRNGELFF
TGTGCCAGCAGCGGACCTGGGAGGAGCGGTCGAAACGGGGAGCTGTTTTTT
>TRBD2|TRBJ2-3|TRBV5-1|17|.
CASSFRLAGGKRDTQYF
TGCGCCAGCAGCTTCCGACTAGCGGGAGGTAAAAGAGATACGCAGTATTTT
>.|TRBJ2-7|TRBV20-1|13|.
CSANRGSLYEQYF
TGCAGTGCTAATAGGGGGTCCCTTTACGAGCAGTACTTC
>TRBD2|TRBJ2-1|TRBV6-5|15|few
CASTLLAGSYNEQFF
TGTGCCAGCACATTACTAGCGGGGTCCTACAATGAGCAGTTCTTC
>TRBD1|TRBJ2-7|TRBV18|17|once
CASSPIFQGETSYEQYF
TGTGCCAGCTCACCAATCTTCCAGGGGGAAACGTCCTACGAGCAGTACTTC
>.|TRBJ2-7|TRBV6-1|16|many
CASSERVTRQAYEQYF
TGTGCCAGCAGCGAACGAGTTACGAGGCAGGCCTACGAGCAGTACTTC
>.|TRBJ2-7|TRBV27|14|.
CASSSPSTAYEQYF
TGTGCCAGCAGTTCCCCATCGACAGCGTACGAGCAGTACTTC
>.|TRBJ2-1|TRBV7-9|13|.
CASSLVWGHEQFF
TGTGCCAGCAGCTTAGTTTGGGGACATGAGCAGTTCTTC
>TRBD2|TRBJ2-7|TRBV12-3/TRBV12-4|15|.
CASSLERDSTYEQYF
TGTGCCAGCAGTTTAGAGCGGGACTCAACCTACGAGCAGTACTTC
>TRBD2|TRBJ2-3|TRBV5-1|18|.
CASRGPGLGFTHTDTQYF
TGCGCCAGCAGGGGACCGGGACTAGGTTTCACACACACGGATACGCAGTATTTT
>.|TRBJ2-4|TRBV20-1|13|.
CSGGRGEWDIQYF
TGCAGTGGGGGGAGGGGGGAGTGGGACATTCAGTACTTC
>TRBD1|TRBJ1-3|TRBV20-1|15|few
CSAPDRGVSGNTIYF
TGCAGTGCCCCGGACAGGGGAGTCTCTGGAAACACCATATATTTT
>TRBD1|TRBJ2-7|TRBV14|16|few
CASSRNVDRQHYEQYF
TGTGCCAGCAGCCGAAACGTGGACAGGCAGCACTACGAGCAGTACTTC
>.|TRBJ2-7|TRBV12-5|11|.
CASGLAYEQYF
TGTGCTAGTGGTTTGGCCTACGAGCAGTACTTC
>.|TRBJ2-5|TRBV4-2|16|few
CASSQGDAGTQETQYF
TGTGCCAGCAGCCAAGGGGACGCCGGGACCCAAGAGACCCAGTACTTC
>.|TRBJ1-1|TRBV6-5|19|few
CASSYSSFPGTLMNTEAFF
TGTGCCAGCAGTTACTCGTCCTTCCCGGGGACTCTCATGAACACTGAAGCTTTCTTT
>.|TRBJ1-6|TRBV6-1|14|few
CASSAARDNSPLHF
TGTGCCAGCAGCGCCGCCAGGGATAATTCACCCCTCCACTTT
>.|TRBJ1-4|TRBV11-3|16|.
CASSPPRGRAREKLFF
TGTGCCAGCAGCCCCCCCCGGGGAAGGGCTCGGGAAAAACTGTTTTTT
>.|TRBJ2-5|TRBV7-6|12|.
CASSTTQETQYF
TGTGCCAGCAGCACGACCCAAGAGACCCAGTACTTC
>TRBD2|TRBJ2-7|TRBV6-5|15|.
CASSSSGLALLGAYF
TGTGCCAGCAGTTCGTCGGGACTAGCGCTCCTAGGAGCGTACTTC